This TCR beta chain was sequenced in a study of T-cell memory formation after mild COVID-19. Study outcomes and limitations: There were some responding clones in pre-infection memory, which suggested that cross-reactive memory had joined. The second-wave clones peaking on day 37 were not confirmed as SARS-CoV-2-specific.

Germline V gene data show CDR1 as LNHNV and CDR2 as YYDKDF (reference sequence). Trimming took 0 bases from V and 7 from J, leaving 6 bases between them. The CDR3 spans 13 residues. Worth noting for this clonotype: As yet, its antigen is unknown.

One entry per CDR3 protein results from TCRdb running MiXCR on the 5' RACE reads. The repertoire holds a few hundred thousand distinct CDR3 sequences, with 16% as singletons. This receptor was obtained from a man aged 18 to 29 who had mild COVID-19 (a few samples of this study predate the infection). Cell type and time point are not known. The source material was PBMCs or a T cell subset sorted from them (not recorded which). The rearrangement joins TRBV15 to TRBJ2-2; D gene ambiguous. The CDR3 nucleotides read TGTGCCACCAGCAGAGATAAGAACGGGGAGCTGTTTTTT. It codes for CATSRDKNGELFF.